A selection of T cell receptor beta chains follows, all from one sample in a study of human T cells and chemical hapten exposure. TCRdb reanalysed the RACE reads using MiXCR and keeps one entry per CDR3 protein. Of about 190,000 distinct CDR3 sequences listed, 20% to 25% are singletons. The material sequenced was whole blood, taken in connection with sensitization to the hapten diphenylcyclopropenone (DPC). The receptor source for this set is a woman between 35 and 50 years old with alopecia areata. Some clones in this sample may be carry-over from other donors' samples. Both conserved end residues are part of each CDR3. The D gene is left open where the match is weak. Size is stated for part of the rows, as once, few or many counts, or as a class when the clone is expanded.

cdr3_nt,cdr3_aa,j_call,d_call,v_call,clone_size
TGTGCCAGCAGCCCCTCCGGGACAGGGAATGAAAAACTGTTTTTT,CASSPSGTGNEKLFF,TRBJ1-4,TRBD1,TRBV9,.
TGTGCCAGCAGTTTAAGTTCACAGGGCACTGAAGCTTTCTTT,CASSLSSQGTEAFF,TRBJ1-1,.,TRBV28,few
TGTGCCAGCAGGCCGGGGGTAGCCAAAAACATTCAGTACTTC,CASRPGVAKNIQYF,TRBJ2-4,.,TRBV28,few
TGTGCCAGCAGCCAAAACGCCGCCGCTCGAGGGACCCAGTACTTC,CASSQNAAARGTQYF,TRBJ2-5,.,TRBV4-2,few
TGTGCCAACCGGGGGCAGGCCTACAATGAGCAGTTCTTC,CANRGQAYNEQFF,TRBJ2-1,.,TRBV28,.
TGTGCCAGCTCCGACCACACAGATACGCAGTATTTT,CASSDHTDTQYF,TRBJ2-3,.,TRBV6-5,.
TGCAGTGTTTGTCGGCCCACAGATACGCAGTATTTT,CSVCRPTDTQYF,TRBJ2-3,.,TRBV20-1,.
TGTGCCAGCTCACCACGGAGCCGTAGCACTGAAGCTTTCTTT,CASSPRSRSTEAFF,TRBJ1-1,.,TRBV18,.
TGTGCCAGCAGCTTGGACAGGGAGGGCTACACCTTC,CASSLDREGYTF,TRBJ1-2,.,TRBV5-6,.
TGCAGTGCTAGATTAACAGGGGCCGAGACCCAGTACTTC,CSARLTGAETQYF,TRBJ2-5,TRBD1,TRBV20-1,many
TGTGCCAGCAGCGGGGGACAGGGAAGCACCGGGGAGCTGTTTTTT,CASSGGQGSTGELFF,TRBJ2-2,TRBD1,TRBV9,.
TGCAGCGTTGAGGACAGGGTTAGGGGAGCGACAGATACGCAGTATTTT,CSVEDRVRGATDTQYF,TRBJ2-3,TRBD1,TRBV29-1,.
TGCAGTGCCGAAGCCCCGACAGGGTCGGGTGAAGCTTTCTTT,CSAEAPTGSGEAFF,TRBJ1-1,TRBD1,TRBV20-1,.
TGTGCCAGCAGCGGATGGGGGCTAGCGTTCTCCTACAATGAGCAGTTCTTC,CASSGWGLAFSYNEQFF,TRBJ2-1,.,TRBV7-9,few
TGTGCCAGCAGTCAGCCTCCGCCCGGGGGCGACACAGATACGCAGTATTTT,CASSQPPPGGDTDTQYF,TRBJ2-3,.,TRBV28,.
TGCGCCAGCAGCCCGGGACAGACAGCCTACGAGCAGTACTTC,CASSPGQTAYEQYF,TRBJ2-7,TRBD1,TRBV5-1,few
TGTGCCAGCAGCTTTCAAGGGTCTAATGAAAAACTGTTTTTT,CASSFQGSNEKLFF,TRBJ1-4,.,TRBV7-2,many
TGCAGCGTTGTGGGACCCCTAGGCTCGAACACCGGGGAGCTGTTTTTT,CSVVGPLGSNTGELFF,TRBJ2-2,.,TRBV29-1,.
TGTGCCAGCACCCTAACAGATACGCAGTATTTT,CASTLTDTQYF,TRBJ2-3,.,TRBV5-6,.
TGTGCCAGCAGTGACACAGGGGGAGGGTATGGCTACACCTTC,CASSDTGGGYGYTF,TRBJ1-2,TRBD1,TRBV25-1,few
TGTGCCAGCAGTTTTGGGGCGGACTATGGCTACACCTTC,CASSFGADYGYTF,TRBJ1-2,.,TRBV27,.
TGTGCCAGCACCTGCGGACTAGCGGGAGATGACGGGGGGAATGAGCAGTTCTTC,CASTCGLAGDDGGNEQFF,TRBJ2-1,TRBD2,TRBV25-1,.
TGTGCCAGCAGCGCAGGAACAGGGCCGCCTTCCTACGAGCAGTACTTC,CASSAGTGPPSYEQYF,TRBJ2-7,.,TRBV9,.
TGTGCCAGCAGCCTACTGTCGAGCTATGGCTACACCTTC,CASSLLSSYGYTF,TRBJ1-2,.,TRBV28,.
TGCAGCGTGGTTTACAGGGGAATCGACACTGAAGCTTTCTTT,CSVVYRGIDTEAFF,TRBJ1-1,TRBD1,TRBV29-1,.
TGCAGCGTTGAAGGACAGAAAGCTTTCTTT,CSVEGQKAFF,TRBJ1-1,.,TRBV29-1,.
TGCAGCGTCAAGACCAATGAGCAGTTCTTC,CSVKTNEQFF,TRBJ2-1,.,TRBV29-1,many
TGCGCCAGCAGCCAAGACCTCCCATGGAAGGGGCAGCCCCAGCATTTT,CASSQDLPWKGQPQHF,TRBJ1-5,.,TRBV4-3,few
TGCGCCAGCAGCCCCCAAGTGCGGGGAGCTGCCTACGAGCAGTACTTC,CASSPQVRGAAYEQYF,TRBJ2-7,.,TRBV4-3,.
TGCAGCGTTGAAGGGCAATACGTAGAACAGTTCTTC,CSVEGQYVEQFF,TRBJ2-1,.,TRBV29-1,.
TGCAGCGTTGAAAGTTTTGGGAGCCGAGTCGGGGGAGAGCAGTTCTTC,CSVESFGSRVGGEQFF,TRBJ2-1,.,TRBV29-1,many
TGTGCCAGCAGGCGGGAGGGCCTAAGTGAGCAGTTCTTC,CASRREGLSEQFF,TRBJ2-1,TRBD2,TRBV6-5,many
TGTGCCAGCAGTTTAGAGGGAGGGGCTGGGGCCAACGTCCTGACTTTC,CASSLEGGAGANVLTF,TRBJ2-6,TRBD2,TRBV28,.
TGCAGTGCTAGAGATAGCAGCCTAGCGGCCCCCTACGAGCAGTACTTC,CSARDSSLAAPYEQYF,TRBJ2-7,TRBD2,TRBV20-1,.
TGCGCCAGCAGCCATCAGTCCCCCACGAACACCGGGGAGCTGTTTTTT,CASSHQSPTNTGELFF,TRBJ2-2,.,TRBV4-1,few
TGCAGTGCATCTCCTAGCGGGAGCTACGAGCAGTACTTC,CSASPSGSYEQYF,TRBJ2-7,TRBD2,TRBV20-1,few
TGTGCCAGCAGGCCCGTCGGGACTGCCACCGGGGAGCTGTTTTTT,CASRPVGTATGELFF,TRBJ2-2,.,TRBV12-3/TRBV12-4,once
TGTGCCAGCAGCTCGCTACAGGGGGGCGGGAATCAGCCCCAGCATTTT,CASSSLQGGGNQPQHF,TRBJ1-5,TRBD1,TRBV7-2,.
TGCAGCGTTGAAGGGGCCGGGCAGCCCCAGCATTTT,CSVEGAGQPQHF,TRBJ1-5,.,TRBV29-1,.
TGCAGTGGGGTTTGGACTCTGAAGACCCAGTACTTC,CSGVWTLKTQYF,TRBJ2-5,.,TRBV20-1,.
TGCAGCGTTGGGGGCAGGGTCACAGATACGCAGTATTTT,CSVGGRVTDTQYF,TRBJ2-3,.,TRBV29-1,.
TGCAGTGCTAGAGAGTTAGCGGGAGAATCCCACGAGCAGTACTTC,CSARELAGESHEQYF,TRBJ2-7,TRBD2,TRBV20-1,few
TGTGCCTGGAGTGTACACAGGGCCTATGGCTACACCTTC,CAWSVHRAYGYTF,TRBJ1-2,.,TRBV30,few
TGTGCCAGCAGCTCGCTGGCGGCGGGAGTGAGAGATACGCAGTATTTT,CASSSLAAGVRDTQYF,TRBJ2-3,TRBD2,TRBV7-2,.
TGTGCCAGCAGTTACTCTCGAAATGGACAGAGAATGAACACTGAAGCTTTCTTT,CASSYSRNGQRMNTEAFF,TRBJ1-1,.,TRBV6-2/TRBV6-3,.
TGCAGTGCTAGGGTAGGGGGGAATACAGATACGCAGTATTTT,CSARVGGNTDTQYF,TRBJ2-3,.,TRBV20-1,.
TGCGCCAGCAGTGACCTACCGTCCTACGAGCAGTACTTC,CASSDLPSYEQYF,TRBJ2-7,.,TRBV10-1,many
TGTGCCAGCAGCTTAGCGGGACATCAAGAGACCCAGTACTTC,CASSLAGHQETQYF,TRBJ2-5,.,TRBV7-2,.
TGCGCCAGCAGCTTGACCCACTTGACAGCTAACTATGGCTACACCTTC,CASSLTHLTANYGYTF,TRBJ1-2,.,TRBV5-1,.
TGTGCCAGCAGTTTATCCTTTCTATCCGATGAGCAGTTCTTC,CASSLSFLSDEQFF,TRBJ2-1,.,TRBV27,once
TGCAGCGTTGCCGGGACGGTGAAAGAGACCCAGTACTTC,CSVAGTVKETQYF,TRBJ2-5,.,TRBV29-1,many
TGCAGCGTTGACTCGGTGGGCACCGGGGAGCTGTTTTTT,CSVDSVGTGELFF,TRBJ2-2,.,TRBV29-1,few
TGTGCCAGCAGTTTTAGGACTAGCGGGAGCCATGAGCAGTTCTTC,CASSFRTSGSHEQFF,TRBJ2-1,TRBD2,TRBV12-3/TRBV12-4,.
TGTGCCAGCAGTCCAGGCGGGGTCCCTACTCGGAAGGCTGAAGCTTTCTTT,CASSPGGVPTRKAEAFF,TRBJ1-1,.,TRBV25-1,many
TGTGCCAGCAGCCTTTGGACTTTAGCCAAAAACATTCAGTACTTC,CASSLWTLAKNIQYF,TRBJ2-4,.,TRBV7-9,few